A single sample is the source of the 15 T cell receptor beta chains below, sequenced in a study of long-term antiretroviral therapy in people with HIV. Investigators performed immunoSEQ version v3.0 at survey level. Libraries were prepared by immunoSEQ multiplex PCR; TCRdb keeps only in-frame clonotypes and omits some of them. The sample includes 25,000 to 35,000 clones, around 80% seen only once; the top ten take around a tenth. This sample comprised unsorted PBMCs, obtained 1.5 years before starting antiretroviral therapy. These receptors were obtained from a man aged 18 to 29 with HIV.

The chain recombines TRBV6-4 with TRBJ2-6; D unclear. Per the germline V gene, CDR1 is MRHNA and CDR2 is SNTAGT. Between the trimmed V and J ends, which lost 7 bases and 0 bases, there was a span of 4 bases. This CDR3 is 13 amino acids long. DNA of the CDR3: TGTGCCAGCAAAAGCTCTGGGGCCAACGTCCTGACTTTC. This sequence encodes CASKSSGANVLTF.

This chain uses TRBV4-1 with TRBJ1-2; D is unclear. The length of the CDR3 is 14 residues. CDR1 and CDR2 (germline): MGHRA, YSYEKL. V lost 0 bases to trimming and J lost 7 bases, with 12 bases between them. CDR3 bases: TGCGCCAGCAGCCAAGATGGTAGGGTCTCTGGCTACACCTTC. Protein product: CASSQDGRVSGYTF.

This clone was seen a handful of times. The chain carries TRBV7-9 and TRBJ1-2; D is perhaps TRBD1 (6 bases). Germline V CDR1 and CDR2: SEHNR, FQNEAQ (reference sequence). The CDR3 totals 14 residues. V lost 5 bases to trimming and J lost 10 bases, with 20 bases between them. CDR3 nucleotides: TGTGCCAGCAGCCCCTACCCGGGACACCTAATCTACACCTTC. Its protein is CASSPYPGHLIYTF.

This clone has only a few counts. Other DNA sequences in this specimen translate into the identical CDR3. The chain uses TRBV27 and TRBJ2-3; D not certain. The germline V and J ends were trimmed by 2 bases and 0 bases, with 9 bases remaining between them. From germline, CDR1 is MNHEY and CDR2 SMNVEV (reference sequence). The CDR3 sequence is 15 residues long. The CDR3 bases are TGTGCCAGCAGTTTAGGCAGTTCTAGCACAGATACGCAGTATTTT. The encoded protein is CASSLGSSSTDTQYF.

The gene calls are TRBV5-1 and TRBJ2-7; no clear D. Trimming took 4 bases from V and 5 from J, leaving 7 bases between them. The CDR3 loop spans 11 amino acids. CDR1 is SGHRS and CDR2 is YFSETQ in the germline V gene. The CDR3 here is CASSSAHEQYF. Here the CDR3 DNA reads TGCGCCAGCAGCAGTGCTCACGAGCAGTACTTC.

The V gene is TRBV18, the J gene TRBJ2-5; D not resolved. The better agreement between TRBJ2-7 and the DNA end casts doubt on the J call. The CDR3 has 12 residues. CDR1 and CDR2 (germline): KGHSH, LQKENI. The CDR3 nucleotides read TGTGCCAGCTCACCTCAGGACTACGAGCAGTACTTC. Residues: CASSPQDYEQYF.

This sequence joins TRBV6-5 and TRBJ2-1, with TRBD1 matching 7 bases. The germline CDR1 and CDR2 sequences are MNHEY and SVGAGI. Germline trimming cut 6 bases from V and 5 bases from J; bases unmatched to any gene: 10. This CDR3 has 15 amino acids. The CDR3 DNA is TGTGCCAGCAGATTCAATCGGGACAGCAACAATGAGCAGTTCTTC. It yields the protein CASRFNRDSNNEQFF.

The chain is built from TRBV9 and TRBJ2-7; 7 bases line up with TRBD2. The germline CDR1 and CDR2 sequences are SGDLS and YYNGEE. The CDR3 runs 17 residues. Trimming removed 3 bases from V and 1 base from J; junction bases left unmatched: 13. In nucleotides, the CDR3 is TGTGCCAGCAGCGCAGAAGGGTTCGTCGGGGGGTCCTACGAGCAGTACTTC. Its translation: CASSAEGFVGGSYEQYF.

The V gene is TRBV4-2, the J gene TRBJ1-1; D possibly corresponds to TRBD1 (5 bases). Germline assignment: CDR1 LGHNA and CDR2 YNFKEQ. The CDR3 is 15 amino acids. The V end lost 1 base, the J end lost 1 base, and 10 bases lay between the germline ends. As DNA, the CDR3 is TGTGCCAGCAGCCAAGTTGGGGGAGGGAACACTGAAGCTTTCTTT. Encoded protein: CASSQVGGGNTEAFF.

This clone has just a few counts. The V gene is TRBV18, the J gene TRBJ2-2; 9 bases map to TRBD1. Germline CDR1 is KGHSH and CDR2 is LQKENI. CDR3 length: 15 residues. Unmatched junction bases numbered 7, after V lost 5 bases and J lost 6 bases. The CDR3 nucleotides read TGTGCCAGCTCATCCGGGACAGGGCGGTCCGGGGAGCTGTTTTTT. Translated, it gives CASSSGTGRSGELFF.

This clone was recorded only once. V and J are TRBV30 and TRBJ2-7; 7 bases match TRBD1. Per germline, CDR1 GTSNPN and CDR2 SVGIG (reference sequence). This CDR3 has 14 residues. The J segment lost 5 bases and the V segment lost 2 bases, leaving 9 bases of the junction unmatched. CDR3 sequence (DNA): TGTGCCTGGAGTCTGATGACAGGGTCGGACGAGCAGTACTTC. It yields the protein CAWSLMTGSDEQYF.

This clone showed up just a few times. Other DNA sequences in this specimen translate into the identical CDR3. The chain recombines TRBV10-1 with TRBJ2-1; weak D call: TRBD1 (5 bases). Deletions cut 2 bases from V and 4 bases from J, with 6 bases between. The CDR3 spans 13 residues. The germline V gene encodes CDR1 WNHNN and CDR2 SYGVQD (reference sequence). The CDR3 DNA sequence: TGCGCCAGCAGTGAGGACAGTTACAATGAGCAGTTCTTC. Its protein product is CASSEDSYNEQFF.

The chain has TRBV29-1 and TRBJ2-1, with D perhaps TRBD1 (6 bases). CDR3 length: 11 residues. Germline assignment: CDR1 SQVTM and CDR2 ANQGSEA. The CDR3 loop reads CRGDTYNEQFF. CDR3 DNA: TGCAGGGGGGACACCTACAATGAGCAGTTCTTC.

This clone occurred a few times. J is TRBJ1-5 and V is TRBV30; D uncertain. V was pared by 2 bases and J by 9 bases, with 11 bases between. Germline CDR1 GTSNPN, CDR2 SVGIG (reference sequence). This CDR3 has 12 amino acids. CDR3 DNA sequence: TGTGCCTGGAGTAGAGCCGATCGGCCCCAGCATTTT. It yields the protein CAWSRADRPQHF. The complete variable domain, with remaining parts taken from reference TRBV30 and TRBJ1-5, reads SQTIHQWPATLVQPVGSPLSLECTVEGTSNPNLYWYRQAAGRGLQLLFYSVGIGQISSEVPQNLSASRPQDRQFILSSKKLLLSDSGFYLCAWSRADRPQHFGDGTRLSIL.

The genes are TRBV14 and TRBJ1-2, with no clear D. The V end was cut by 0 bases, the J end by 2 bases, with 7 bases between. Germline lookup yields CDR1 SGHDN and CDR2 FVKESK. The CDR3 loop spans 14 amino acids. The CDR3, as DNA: TGTGCCAGCAGCCAAGATCGAGTAAACTATGGCTACACCTTC. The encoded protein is CASSQDRVNYGYTF.